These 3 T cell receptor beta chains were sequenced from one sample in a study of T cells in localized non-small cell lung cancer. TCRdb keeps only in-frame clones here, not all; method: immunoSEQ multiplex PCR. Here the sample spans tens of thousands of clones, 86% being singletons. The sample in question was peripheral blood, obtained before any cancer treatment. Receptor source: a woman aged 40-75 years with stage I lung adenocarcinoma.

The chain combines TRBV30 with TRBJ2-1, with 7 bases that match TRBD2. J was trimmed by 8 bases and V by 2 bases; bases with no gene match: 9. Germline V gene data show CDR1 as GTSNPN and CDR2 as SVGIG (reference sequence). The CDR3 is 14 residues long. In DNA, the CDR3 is TGTGCCTGGAGTCCCCCGGGACTATTCTATGAGCAGTTCTTC. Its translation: CAWSPPGLFYEQFF.

CDR3 nucleotides: TGTGCCAGCAGCCCCGGGACAGGGGGACTGGCTTTCTTT. Protein product: CASSPGTGGLAFF. The chain is built from TRBV9 and TRBJ1-1, with 11 positions matching TRBD1. CDR1 and CDR2 (germline): SGDLS, YYNGEE. This CDR3 comprises 13 residues. V shed 4 bases and J 11 bases; nucleotides not matched to a gene: 7. Drawing the rest from reference TRBV9 and TRBJ1-1, the complete variable domain is DSGVTQTPKHLITATGQRVTLRCSPRSGDLSVYWYQQSLDQGLQFLIQYYNGEERAKGNILERFSAQQFPDLHSELNLSSLELGDSALYFCASSPGTGGLAFFGQGTRLTVV.

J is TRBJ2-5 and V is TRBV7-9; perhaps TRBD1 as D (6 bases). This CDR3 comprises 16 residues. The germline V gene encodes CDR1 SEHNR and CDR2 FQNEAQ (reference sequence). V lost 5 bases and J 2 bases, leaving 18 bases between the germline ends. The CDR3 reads CASSRETWDTQETQYF. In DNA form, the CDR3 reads TGTGCCAGCAGCCGCGAGACATGGGACACTCAAGAGACCCAGTACTTC.